This is a list of T cell receptor beta chains from one sample in a study of chemoradiotherapy in HPV16-positive cancers. Assay used: immunoSEQ multiplex PCR; TCRdb lists only in-frame clones, some missing. The sample has some 29,000 clones, about 94% seen once. Here the sequenced sample was blood, taken from a patient who underwent chemoradiotherapy. These receptors originate from a human donor with HPV-associated anogenital cancer. The CDR3 runs from the conserved cysteine through the conserved F or W. A D gene is named only where the DNA matches it firmly.

v_call,d_call,j_call,cdr3_nt,cdr3_aa
TRBV4-2,TRBD1,TRBJ1-4,TGTGCCAGCAGCCATCGTCAGGGGGCGACTAATGAAAAACTGTTTTTT,CASSHRQGATNEKLFF
TRBV15,TRBD1,TRBJ1-6,TGTGCCACCAGCCGAACCGGGACAGGAAACTCACCCCTCCACTTT,CATSRTGTGNSPLHF
TRBV2,TRBD1,TRBJ1-6,TGTGCCAGCTTAGGGGGCCCCGGCGCGTTTTCCCTCCACTTT,CASLGGPGAFSLHF
TRBV2,NA,TRBJ1-2,TGTGCCAGCAGTCCCCACGGGTTTGGCTACACCTTC,CASSPHGFGYTF
TRBV7-2,NA,TRBJ2-7,TGTGCCAGCAGCTTAAGAGGCAATCTTGGGATTTCCTACGAGCAGTACTTC,CASSLRGNLGISYEQYF
TRBV6-4,NA,TRBJ1-2,TGTGCCAGCAGCCGCGGCACGGGATCCTATGGCTACACCTTC,CASSRGTGSYGYTF
TRBV5-1,TRBD1,TRBJ2-7,TGCGCCAGCAGCTTAACAGGGGGCGCCTACGAGCAGTACTTC,CASSLTGGAYEQYF
TRBV28,TRBD1,TRBJ1-1,TGTGCCAGCAGTGTCAGACAGGGGCGCACTGAAGCTTTCTTT,CASSVRQGRTEAFF
TRBV4-2,TRBD1,TRBJ1-6,TGTGCCAGCAGCCAAGATTTTGGAGGGACAGGGGGCTTCCTCCACTTT,CASSQDFGGTGGFLHF
TRBV19,NA,TRBJ2-7,TGTGCCAGTAGTATGGGTGGGGACGAGCAGTACTTC,CASSMGGDEQYF
TRBV19,NA,TRBJ1-3,TGTGCCAGTAATCGGGGAGATGGAAACACCATATATTTT,CASNRGDGNTIYF
TRBV11-2,NA,TRBJ2-3,TGTGCCAGCAGGTTATCTTGGGGGACGTTCACAGATACGCAGTATTTT,CASRLSWGTFTDTQYF
TRBV11-2,TRBD2,TRBJ2-5,TGTGCCAGCAGCTCCGGGACTAGCGGGAGAAAAAAAGAGACCCAGTACTTC,CASSSGTSGRKKETQYF
TRBV7-2,NA,TRBJ1-3,TGTGCCAGCAGCTCAGCAGCGGGGGCTGGAAACACCATATATTTT,CASSSAAGAGNTIYF
TRBV5-4,NA,TRBJ2-3,TGTGCCAGCAGCTTAGGGTATCGCACAGATACGCAGTATTTT,CASSLGYRTDTQYF
TRBV7-2,NA,TRBJ1-2,TGTGCCAGCAGCTTAAGCAGGGACTATGGCTACACCTTC,CASSLSRDYGYTF
TRBV11-2,NA,TRBJ2-7,TGTGCCAGCAGCCCGATACGGGGCGTTCACTACGAGCAGTACTTC,CASSPIRGVHYEQYF
TRBV9,NA,TRBJ2-5,TGTGCCAGCAGCGTAGTGGCGACAGGGAGGGAGACCCAGTACTTC,CASSVVATGRETQYF